Following are 7 T cell receptor beta chains from one sample sequenced in a study of CD8 T cells in ankylosing spondylitis. TCRdb re-called the 5' RACE reads with MiXCR, one entry per CDR3 protein. Of about 340,000 distinct CDR3 sequences listed, roughly 15% are singletons. The material sequenced was blood, either unsorted or a sorted T cell fraction (not recorded which). The receptor source for this set is a male donor with ankylosing spondylitis or in good health (not recorded which).

The chain carries TRBV2 and TRBJ1-4; D is undetermined. Germline-derived CDR1 and CDR2 are SNHLY and FYNNEI. V shed 3 bases and J shed 0 bases, with 11 bases lying between them. The CDR3 consists of 16 residues. The CDR3 nucleotides are TGTGCCAGCAGTGATCGGGGAGGCTCAACTAATGAAAAACTGTTTTTT. Its protein product is CASSDRGGSTNEKLFF.

This clonotype was picked up a small number of times. CDR3 sequence: CASSQELARGNEQFF. DNA of the CDR3: TGTGCCAGCAGCCAAGAGTTGGCCCGGGGGAATGAGCAGTTCTTC. The chain is built from TRBV14 and TRBJ2-1; possibly TRBD2 for D (6 bases). V was clipped by 0 bases and J by 7 bases, with 13 bases between them. Germline values: CDR1 SGHDN, CDR2 FVKESK. This CDR3 has 15 residues. Filled out from reference TRBV14 and TRBJ2-1, the complete variable domain reads EAGVTQFPSHSVIEKGQTVTLRCDPISGHDNLYWYRRVMGKEIKFLLHFVKESKQDESGMPNNRFLAERTGGTYSTLKVQPAELEDSGVYFCASSQELARGNEQFFGPGTRLTVL.

A few counts support this clonotype. The V gene is TRBV30, the J gene TRBJ1-6, with 8 bases aligning to TRBD1. CDR3 length: 13 residues. The ends lost 5 bases at V and 7 bases at J; junction bases unmatched: 4. Germline loops: CDR1 GTSNPN, CDR2 SVGIG (reference sequence). The chain's CDR3 is CAWAGQVNSPLHF. The DNA of the CDR3 is TGTGCCTGGGCGGGACAGGTGAATTCACCCCTCCACTTT.

This clonotype occurred a few times. This rearrangement joins TRBV3-1 to TRBJ2-5; D uncertain. Germline CDR1 and CDR2: LGHDT and YNNKEL (reference sequence). There are 13 residues in the CDR3. Trimming took off 4 bases at V and 7 bases at J, with 13 bases between the two ends. For the CDR3, the DNA is TGTGCCAGCAGCCCGTTCGACCGTGGGACCCAGTACTTC. Its protein is CASSPFDRGTQYF.

This clonotype was observed at least ten times. This sequence joins TRBV7-9 and TRBJ2-3; TRBD2 might be the D (6 bases). The CDR3 loop spans 16 amino acids. V was cut by 6 bases and J by 7 bases, with 23 bases left in between. CDR1 and CDR2 from the germline V gene are SEHNR and FQNEAQ (reference sequence). The CDR3 bases are TGTGCCAGCAGTTCTCCGGGACTCGGCAACTTTAATACGCAGTATTTT. The encoded protein is CASSSPGLGNFNTQYF.

This chain joins TRBV30 and TRBJ2-3; a weak D match, TRBD1 (5 bases). Trimming took 2 bases from V and 2 from J, leaving 8 bases between them. This CDR3 has 13 residues. Germline lookup yields CDR1 GTSNPN and CDR2 SVGIG (reference sequence). CDR3: CAWSSGNTDTQYF. CDR3 coding DNA: TGTGCCTGGAGTTCAGGGAACACAGATACGCAGTATTTT.

The chain combines TRBV11-2 with TRBJ2-3; 10 positions match TRBD2. The CDR3 is made up of 14 amino acids. CDR1 is SGHAT, CDR2 FQNNGV, per germline. With 0 bases clipped from V and 6 bases from J, the junction kept 0 bases outside the gene matches. Here the CDR3 DNA reads TGTGCCAGCAGCTTAGAGGGACTAGCGGATACGCAGTATTTT. Protein sequence: CASSLEGLADTQYF.